This passage covers 17 T cell receptor beta chains from one sample sequenced in a study of T cell repertoires and HLA-DP antigens. TCRdb's copy holds only in-frame clones and misses some; the assay was immunoSEQ multiplex PCR. The repertoire has fewer than 95,000 clones, 86% of them found once; the top ten carry 1.5% to 2%. Their specific antigens are unknown. The sequenced sample consisted of CD4+ T cells from PBMCs. The receptors come from a middle-aged man in good health and CMV-seronegative.

The chain uses TRBV21-1 and TRBJ2-3; the table names TRBD2, a call not compared with the DNA. TRBV21-1 is a known pseudogene. CDR3 length equals 18 residues. Here the CDR3 DNA reads TGTGCCAGCAGCAAAGTCAGTAGCGGCAACACTAGCACAGATACGCAGTATTTT. Translation: CASSKVSSGNTSTDTQYF.

The rearrangement uses TRBV5-1 and TRBJ2-1, with 7 positions matching TRBD2. Germline CDR1 and CDR2: SGHRS and YFSETQ. The CDR3 loop spans 15 amino acids. V shed 2 bases and J 2 bases; nucleotides not matched to a gene: 4. Here the CDR3 reads CASSLSGTTYNEQFF. DNA for the CDR3: TGCGCCAGCAGCTTATCGGGGACTACCTACAATGAGCAGTTCTTC.

The gene calls are TRBV27 and TRBJ2-1; 14 bases agree with TRBD2. The CDR3 totals 15 residues. Trimming took 5 bases from V and 6 from J; bases not matched to a gene: 3. CDR1 is MNHEY, CDR2 SMNVEV, per germline (reference sequence). The CDR3, as DNA: TGTGCCAGCAGTAAGGGACTAGCGGGGGTCAATGAGCAGTTCTTC. Translation gives CASSKGLAGVNEQFF.

This clone was counted only a few times. This sequence joins TRBV6-5 and TRBJ2-1; TRBD2 matches 10 bases. Per the germline V gene, CDR1 is MNHEY and CDR2 is SVGAGI. CDR3 size: 15 residues. J gave up 5 bases and V 4 bases, and 5 bases lay outside the gene matches. This chain's CDR3 is CASSLSGRAHNEQFF. The CDR3 DNA is TGTGCCAGCAGTTTAAGCGGGAGGGCCCACAATGAGCAGTTCTTC.

J is TRBJ2-2 and V is TRBV11-3; D may match TRBD1 or TRBD2 (7 bases each). This CDR3 has 15 amino acids. In germline, CDR1 is SGHNT, CDR2 YENEEA. V was shortened by 4 bases and J by 5 bases, with 14 bases between the two germline ends. In nucleotides, the CDR3 is TGTGCCAGCAGCTGGGAGGGGGCCGGAACCGGGGAGCTGTTTTTT. Amino acid sequence: CASSWEGAGTGELFF.

V gene TRBV25-1 combines with J gene TRBJ1-1, with 11 bases fitting TRBD1. Germline V gives CDR1 MGHDK, CDR2 SYGVNS. J was trimmed by 6 bases and V by 7 bases; bases with no gene match: 4. CDR3 length: 13 residues. For the CDR3, the DNA is TGTGCCAGCAAGGGACAGGGGGTATCTGAAGCTTTCTTT. Its protein product is CASKGQGVSEAFF.

The chain carries TRBV4-3 and TRBJ1-1; D perhaps matches TRBD1 (6 bases). The CDR3 is made up of 17 amino acids. Trimming took 5 bases from V and 4 from J, leaving 23 bases between them. Germline V gene sequence: CDR1 LGHNA, CDR2 YSLEER. The CDR3 region is CASSKGGANGLGTEAFF. The CDR3 DNA sequence: TGCGCCAGCAGCAAGGGGGGGGCGAACGGGTTGGGCACTGAAGCTTTCTTT.

The chain uses TRBV20-1 and TRBJ2-5, with a possible D match to TRBD2 (6 bases). The germline gives CDR1 DFQATT, CDR2 SNEGSKA (reference sequence). This CDR3 comprises 11 residues. Deletions cut 4 bases from V and 9 bases from J, with 12 bases between. The CDR3 DNA reads as TGCAGTGCTACCGGACTAAAGGCCCAGTACTTC. It encodes CSATGLKAQYF.

J is TRBJ2-7 and V is TRBV6-6; D possibly corresponds to TRBD1 (6 bases). The CDR3 contains 15 residues. V was pared by 7 bases and J by 1 base, with 17 bases between. Germline loops: CDR1 MNHNY, CDR2 SVGAGI (reference sequence). DNA of the CDR3: TGTGCCAGCATCAACCCCACACAGGGATCCTACGAGCAGTACTTC. Amino acids: CASINPTQGSYEQYF.

The CDR3 bases are TGTGCCAGCAGCACCGGACAGGGCGGGTACGAGCAGTACTTC. Amino acid sequence: CASSTGQGGYEQYF. V gene TRBV7-2 combines with J gene TRBJ2-7; 8 bases are shared with TRBD1. Germline values: CDR1 SGHTA, CDR2 FQGNSA. This CDR3 comprises 14 residues. Germline trimming cut 5 bases from V and 4 bases from J; bases unmatched to any gene: 7. The full variable domain, rest sourced from reference TRBV7-2 and TRBJ2-7, is GAGVSQSPSNKVTEKGKDVELRCDPISGHTALYWYRQSLGQGLEFLIYFQGNSAPDKSGLPSDRFSAERTGGSVSTLTIQRTQQEDSAVYLCASSTGQGGYEQYFGPGTRLTVT.

The chain links TRBV6-1 to TRBJ1-1, with D possibly being TRBD1 (6 bases). CDR1 is MNHNS, CDR2 SASEGT, per germline. The CDR3 is made up of 14 amino acids. The V end lost 5 bases, the J end lost 6 bases, and 16 bases lay between the germline ends. CDR3 coding DNA: TGTGCCAGCAGTCTGGGGGGGCAAGGCGCTGAAGCTTTCTTT. This translates into CASSLGGQGAEAFF.

The CDR3 DNA reads as TGTGCCTGGAGTGTGAAGACAGGAGCACCCCAGTACTTC. Protein sequence: CAWSVKTGAPQYF. The chain recombines TRBV30 with TRBJ2-5; D is perhaps TRBD1 (6 bases). Germline values: CDR1 GTSNPN, CDR2 SVGIG (reference sequence). V shed 0 bases and J shed 9 bases, with 14 bases lying between them. The CDR3 is 13 residues long.

J is TRBJ1-5 and V is TRBV5-1; D unclear. This CDR3 has 15 residues. Germline CDR1 reads SGHRS; CDR2 reads YFSETQ. The V end was cut by 1 base, the J end by 0 bases, with 8 bases between. As DNA, the CDR3 is TGCGCCAGCAGCTTGTATGGGGATAGCAATCAGCCCCAGCATTTT. This codes for CASSLYGDSNQPQHF.

V usage is TRBV7-9 and J usage is TRBJ2-7; TRBD2 matches at 9 bases. V lost 5 bases and J lost 3; bases outside the gene matches: 8. The length of the CDR3 is 15 residues. CDR1 and CDR2 (germline): SEHNR, FQNEAQ (reference sequence). The CDR3 protein is CASSPRGTSFYEQYF. In DNA, the CDR3 is TGTGCCAGCAGCCCCAGGGGGACTAGCTTCTACGAGCAGTACTTC.

This clone was counted once. The rearrangement joins TRBV4-3 to TRBJ2-7; D not resolved. The CDR3 consists of 14 residues. The germline CDR1 and CDR2 sequences are LGHNA and YSLEER. Trimming removed 1 base from V and 1 base from J, with 8 bases in between. This chain's CDR3 is CASSQVHGSYEQYF. CDR3 in DNA: TGCGCCAGCAGCCAAGTTCACGGTTCCTACGAGCAGTACTTC.

The chain couples TRBV5-8 to TRBJ2-5; TRBD1 matches at 9 bases. This CDR3 comprises 15 residues. Per the germline V gene, CDR1 is SGHTS and CDR2 is YDEGEE. J was trimmed by 5 bases and V by 2 bases; bases with no gene match: 7. DNA of the CDR3: TGTGCCAGCAGCTTCCGGGACAGGGACCGCGAGACCCAGTACTTC. Translation: CASSFRDRDRETQYF.

The chain combines TRBV5-1 with TRBJ2-3; 7 positions agree with TRBD1. The CDR3 is made up of 14 amino acids. The J segment lost 1 base and the V segment lost 7 bases, leaving 6 bases of the junction unmatched. Germline V gene lookup returns CDR1 SGHRS and CDR2 YFSETQ. Here the CDR3 reads CASYRGRRTDTQYF. The DNA for the CDR3 is TGCGCCAGCTACAGGGGACGACGCACAGATACGCAGTATTTT.